This T cell receptor beta chain was recovered during a study of STAT5B mutations in CD4+ large granular lymphocyte leukemia. In the study overall: Healthy donors showed HLA-associated enrichment of the CDR3 'QG' motif.

Only in-frame clones appear in the TCRdb table, and some are missing; sequencing was by immunoSEQ multiplex PCR. There are fewer than 25,000 clones in the sample; 82% occur only once, and 8.6% lies in the top ten. V was pared by 6 bases and J by 4 bases, with 8 bases of the junction left unmatched. CDR1 LGHNT and CDR2 FRNRAP come from the germline V gene. This CDR3 spans 15 amino acids. Study-wide findings and caveats: Top patient clones used TRBV06 genes more often: 8/27 versus 2/35 in controls. Data were not HLA-matched across samples. Patient CD4-sorted repertoires stayed more clonal than healthy ones after leukemic-clone removal.

Concerning this clone: What it recognizes is unknown.

The sample comprised CD4+ T cells from blood buffy coats. This TCR came from a human donor in good health. This chain connects TRBV12-5 to TRBJ2-3, with 9 bases identical to TRBD1. For the CDR3, the DNA is TGTGCTAGTGGGCTAGACAGGGGGAGGGCAGATACGCAGTATTTT. Its translation is CASGLDRGRADTQYF.